Shown below are 5 T cell receptor beta chains from a single sample sequenced in a study of neurological immune-mediated disorders (dated by TCRdb to between 2019 and 2020). Libraries came from 5' RACE. The sequencing machine was an Illumina HiSeq 2500. Through fastp at Q25 and MiXCR, TCRdb rebuilt clones from the public reads, retaining in-frame beta chains. Every CDR3 protein is listed once, alongside the most common genes and DNA of its rows. The sample table contains about 52,000 distinct CDR3 sequences; only one count was recorded for around 3.6% of them. Of the sample, approximately 1.6% falls within the top ten clones. Sequencing was done on a sample of PBMCs. The receptors originated from a man aged 25 to 40 with multiple sclerosis.

The sample holds many counts of this clonotype. This chain uses TRBV20-1 with TRBJ2-1; D might be TRBD1 or TRBD2, each matching 5 bases. The CDR3 sequence is 11 residues long. With 6 bases removed from V and 10 bases from J, the gap between germline ends came to 13 bases. Germline V gives CDR1 DFQATT, CDR2 SNEGSKA (reference sequence). CDR3 region: CSATRGGEQFF. DNA of the CDR3: TGCAGTGCCACTAGGGGTGGGGAGCAGTTCTTC.

This clonotype was seen many times. The V gene is TRBV15, the J gene TRBJ2-3; possibly TRBD1 for D (5 bases). This CDR3 is 15 amino acids long. Trimming left V 0 bases short and J 6 bases short, with 13 bases between. The germline CDR1 and CDR2 sequences are LNHNV and YYDKDF (reference sequence). The CDR3 loop is CATSRDRVASDTQYF. In DNA, the CDR3 is TGTGCCACCAGCAGAGACAGGGTAGCCAGCGATACGCAGTATTTT. The complete variable domain, with remaining parts taken from reference TRBV15 and TRBJ2-3, reads DAMVIQNPRYQVTQFGKPVTLSCSQTLNHNVMYWYQQKSSQAPKLLFHYYDKDFNNEADTPDNFQSRRPNTSFCFLDIRSPGLGDTAMYLCATSRDRVASDTQYFGPGTRLTVL.

The sample holds many counts of this clonotype. The V and J genes are TRBV11-2 and TRBJ2-4, with a tentative D call TRBD2 (7 bases). The CDR3 loop spans 15 amino acids. The germline CDR1 and CDR2 sequences are SGHAT and FQNNGV. Trimming shortened V by 4 bases and J by 6 bases, and 16 bases separated the two germline ends. The CDR3 sequence is CASSSGGGQGNIQYF. The CDR3, as DNA: TGTGCCAGCAGCTCTGGGGGGGGGCAAGGAAACATTCAGTACTTC.

This clonotype has at least ten counts. The V and J genes are TRBV5-1 and TRBJ1-1; weak D call: TRBD1 (6 bases). Per the germline V gene, CDR1 is SGHRS and CDR2 is YFSETQ. The CDR3 runs to 16 residues. Trimming left V 3 bases short and J 4 bases short, with 19 bases between. The CDR3 bases are TGCGCCAGCAGCTGGGGGGCAGGGGAGGGGAGCACTGAAGCTTTCTTT. Translated: CASSWGAGEGSTEAFF.

This clonotype was counted many times. The genes are TRBV5-1 and TRBJ2-2; D ambiguous. This CDR3 has 15 amino acids. CDR1 and CDR2 (germline): SGHRS, YFSETQ. Trimming took off 3 bases at V and 7 bases at J, with 16 bases between the two ends. Here the CDR3 DNA reads TGCGCCAGCAGCTCCGGACCCAATAGTGTCGGGGAGCTGTTTTTT. As protein: CASSSGPNSVGELFF.